One sample yielded the 17 T cell receptor beta chains listed below, sequenced in a study of shared clonotypes between healthy human individuals. Clones were read by immunoSEQ multiplex PCR, and TCRdb kept only the in-frame ones, dropping some. This table has a few hundred thousand clones, 97% appearing once. Sequencing was done on a sample of naive CD4+ T cells sorted from blood. Subset: CD45RA+ positively selected. The receptors derive from a woman younger than 45 in good health.

This chain connects TRBV11-1 to TRBJ2-1; 7 bases line up with TRBD1. The junction had 7 bases not matched to a gene; V was cut back by 4 bases and J by 7 bases. CDR1 is SGHAT and CDR2 is FQDESV in the germline V gene (reference sequence). The CDR3 runs to 14 residues. CDR3 bases: TGTGCCAGCAGCTGGTCCTCAGGGGGAAATGAGCAGTTCTTC. Protein product: CASSWSSGGNEQFF.

The count of this clone is one. The chain joins TRBV10-2 to TRBJ2-1; D tentatively fits TRBD1 or TRBD2 (6 bases each). Trimming left V 6 bases short and J 8 bases short, with 20 bases between. CDR1 and CDR2 (germline): WSHSY, SAAADI. The CDR3 is made up of 15 amino acids. The CDR3 nucleotides are TGCGCCAGCAGCGGCGGGGAAGCAGGGGCGTATGAGCAGTTCTTC. This sequence encodes CASSGGEAGAYEQFF.

This chain links TRBV18 with TRBJ2-1; 12 bases agree with TRBD2. V dropped 2 bases and J dropped 1; count of bases not matched to a gene: 6. There are 18 residues in the CDR3. CDR1 and CDR2 from the germline V gene are KGHSH and LQKENI. The CDR3 is CASSPMTSGSGSYNEQFF. CDR3 DNA sequence: TGTGCCAGCTCACCAATGACTAGCGGGAGTGGTTCCTACAATGAGCAGTTCTTC.

The V and J genes are TRBV10-1 and TRBJ2-5, with a tentative D call TRBD1 (5 bases). The length of the CDR3 is 14 residues. V gave up 2 bases and J gave up 1 base, with 8 bases separating them. The V gene's germline CDR1 is WNHNN and CDR2 SYGVQD (reference sequence). Here the CDR3 reads CASSEGAPQETQYF. CDR3 DNA sequence: TGCGCCAGCAGTGAGGGGGCACCCCAAGAGACCCAGTACTTC.

This chain connects TRBV5-4 to TRBJ2-1; 11 nucleotides match TRBD2. This CDR3 comprises 16 residues. Unmatched junction bases numbered 8, after V lost 4 bases and J lost 5 bases. Germline lookup yields CDR1 SGHNT and CDR2 YYREEE (reference sequence). This CDR3 is CASSNTGTSGNNEQFF. For the CDR3, the DNA is TGTGCCAGCAGCAACACCGGGACTAGCGGAAACAATGAGCAGTTCTTC.

This chain links TRBV15 with TRBJ2-7; D unclear. This CDR3 region has 14 residues. CDR1 and CDR2 from the germline V gene are LNHNV and YYDKDF (reference sequence). V was shortened by 3 bases and J by 1 base, with 10 bases between the two germline ends. This CDR3 is CATSSVPSSYEQYF. CDR3 coding DNA: TGTGCCACCAGCAGTGTCCCCAGTTCCTACGAGCAGTACTTC.

The chain recombines TRBV7-2 with TRBJ1-1; D is possibly TRBD1 (6 bases). The CDR3 has 14 amino acids. Per germline, CDR1 SGHTA and CDR2 FQGNSA. V lost 4 bases to trimming and J lost 4 bases, with 13 bases between them. The CDR3 protein is CASSSQGWVTEAFF. Here the CDR3 DNA reads TGTGCCAGCAGCTCACAGGGATGGGTCACTGAAGCTTTCTTT.

The chain carries TRBV18 and TRBJ1-1; D might be TRBD1 (5 bases). Germline V CDR1 and CDR2: KGHSH, LQKENI. The V gene lost 5 bases and the J gene lost 1 base, with 17 bases spanning the gap. The CDR3 length is 16 residues. The CDR3 here is CASSSNEDITNTEAFF. CDR3 in DNA: TGTGCCAGCTCATCAAACGAGGACATCACGAACACTGAAGCTTTCTTT.

The chain joins TRBV28 to TRBJ1-2; TRBD1 aligns across 11 bases. The CDR3 is made up of 13 amino acids. Germline lookup yields CDR1 MDHEN and CDR2 SYDVKM. J lost 7 bases, V lost 6 bases, and 4 bases had no gene match. The DNA of the CDR3 is TGTGCCAGCAGCACCGGGACAGGGGGTGGCTACACCTTC. It translates to CASSTGTGGGYTF.

The chain has TRBV28 and TRBJ1-4; TRBD1 aligns across 7 bases. The trim removed 5 bases at V and 3 bases at J, leaving 3 bases unmatched. Germline CDR1 MDHEN, CDR2 SYDVKM. The CDR3 is 14 amino acids. The CDR3: CASSQGGANEKLFF. For the CDR3, the DNA is TGTGCCAGCAGTCAGGGGGGTGCTAATGAAAAACTGTTTTTT.

This clone is a singleton in its sample. V usage is TRBV10-2 and J usage is TRBJ2-5; tentatively, D is TRBD2 (6 bases). This CDR3 has 13 amino acids. Trimming pared 11 bases from V and 5 bases from J, leaving 18 bases between. Germline V lookup: CDR1 WSHSY, CDR2 SAAADI. The CDR3 DNA follows: TGCGCCTCCAAACACGGGGGAATGGAGACCCAGTACTTC. Amino acids: CASKHGGMETQYF.

The chain combines TRBV19 with TRBJ2-1, with 9 nucleotides matching TRBD2. The V gene's germline CDR1 is LNHDA and CDR2 SQIVND (reference sequence). The trim removed 4 bases at V and 7 bases at J, leaving 8 bases unmatched. The CDR3 extends over 15 amino acids. CDR3 in DNA: TGTGCCAGTAGTACCCCTAGCGGGAAGGTGAATGAGCAGTTCTTC. Translation: CASSTPSGKVNEQFF.

This chain links TRBV5-5 with TRBJ2-7, with 9 bases matching TRBD1. Trimming cost V 3 bases and J 2 bases; bases outside gene matches: 3. There are 14 residues in the CDR3. Germline assignment: CDR1 SGHKS and CDR2 YYEKEE (reference sequence). The CDR3 region has the DNA TGTGCCAGCAGCTCCGGGACAGGGACCTACGAGCAGTACTTC. This gives the protein CASSSGTGTYEQYF. Full variable domain (outside the CDR3, taken from reference TRBV5-5 and TRBJ2-7): DAGVTQSPTHLIKTRGQQVTLRCSPISGHKSVSWYQQVLGQGPQFIFQYYEKEERGRGNFPDRFSARQFPNYSSELNVNALLLGDSALYLCASSSGTGTYEQYFGPGTRLTVT.

V usage is TRBV2 and J usage is TRBJ2-2, with a weak D call TRBD2 (6 bases). The CDR3 spans 14 residues. V lost 8 bases to trimming and J lost 4 bases, with 14 bases between them. Germline CDR1 SNHLY, CDR2 FYNNEI. The CDR3 sequence is CASLGTRSTGELFF. The DNA of the CDR3 is TGTGCCAGCCTAGGGACTCGAAGCACCGGGGAGCTGTTTTTT.

The V and J genes are TRBV4-2 and TRBJ2-3; the D is unclear. Germline values: CDR1 LGHNA, CDR2 YNFKEQ. The V and J ends lost 3 bases and 6 bases respectively, with 13 bases between them. The CDR3 runs 14 residues. The CDR3 sequence is CASSQGSRVDTQYF. The CDR3 DNA reads as TGTGCCAGCAGCCAGGGCTCGAGAGTCGATACGCAGTATTTT.

This clone occurred a few times. The chain has TRBV11-2 and TRBJ2-6; D call uncertain. The CDR3 runs to 13 residues. Trimming cost V 5 bases and J 4 bases, with 6 bases left between them. Looked up from germline, CDR1 is SGHAT and CDR2 is FQNNGV. The CDR3 sequence is CASSRPGANVLTF. CDR3 DNA sequence: TGTGCCAGCAGCCGTCCGGGGGCCAACGTCCTGACTTTC.

The J gene is TRBJ2-7, the V gene TRBV7-2, with TRBD1 matching 7 bases. CDR1 is SGHTA, CDR2 FQGNSA, per germline. This CDR3 contains 15 residues. J was trimmed by 2 bases and V by 5 bases; bases with no gene match: 9. CDR3 sequence (DNA): TGTGCCAGCAGCCTCCTGACAGGGTTCGCCTACGAGCAGTACTTC. This codes for CASSLLTGFAYEQYF. Looking up the rest from reference TRBV7-2 and TRBJ2-7 gives the full variable domain: GAGVSQSPSNKVTEKGKDVELRCDPISGHTALYWYRQSLGQGLEFLIYFQGNSAPDKSGLPSDRFSAERTGGSVSTLTIQRTQQEDSAVYLCASSLLTGFAYEQYFGPGTRLTVT.